Sequencing of this T cell receptor beta chain was carried out in a study of shared clonotypes between healthy human individuals. Study-wide results and caveats: Investigators expected sequencing depth to affect clonotype sharing among donors.

Libraries were prepared by immunoSEQ multiplex PCR; TCRdb keeps only in-frame clonotypes and omits some of them. Here the sample spans about half a million clones, roughly three quarters being singletons. The CDR3 has 13 amino acids. Germline loops: CDR1 SGHRS, CDR2 YFSETQ. Trimming shortened V by 4 bases and J by 3 bases, and 10 bases separated the two germline ends. A word on this clone: What it binds is not known. Other DNA sequences within the sample encode an identical CDR3.

The TCR originated in a woman aged 35 to 49 in good health. Some clones in this sample may be carry-over from other donors' samples. The chain uses TRBV5-1 and TRBJ1-2; no reliable D call. What was sequenced was PBMCs. Here the CDR3 DNA reads TGCGCCAGCAGCCTTGGACGGGACTATGGCTACACCTTC. This encodes CASSLGRDYGYTF.